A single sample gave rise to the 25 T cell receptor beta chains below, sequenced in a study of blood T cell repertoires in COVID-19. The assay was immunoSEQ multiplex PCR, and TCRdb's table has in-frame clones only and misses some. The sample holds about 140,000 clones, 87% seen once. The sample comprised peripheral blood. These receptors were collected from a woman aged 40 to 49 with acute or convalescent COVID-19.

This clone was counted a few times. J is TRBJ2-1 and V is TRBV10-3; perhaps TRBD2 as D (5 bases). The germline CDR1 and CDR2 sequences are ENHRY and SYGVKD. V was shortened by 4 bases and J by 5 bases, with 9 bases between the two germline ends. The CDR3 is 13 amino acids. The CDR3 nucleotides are TGTGCCATCAGTGGAGGGCTGGACAATGAGCAGTTCTTC. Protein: CAISGGLDNEQFF.

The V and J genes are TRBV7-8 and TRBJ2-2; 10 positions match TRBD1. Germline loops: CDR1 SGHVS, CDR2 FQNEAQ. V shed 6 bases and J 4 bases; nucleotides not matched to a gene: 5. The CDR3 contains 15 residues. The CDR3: CASRPTGGVTGELFF. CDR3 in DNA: TGTGCCAGCAGACCGACAGGGGGCGTCACCGGGGAGCTGTTTTTT. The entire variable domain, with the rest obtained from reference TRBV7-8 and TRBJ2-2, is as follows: GAGVSQSPRYKVAKRGQDVALRCDPISGHVSLFWYQQALGQGPEFLTYFQNEAQLDKSGLPSDRFFAERPEGSVSTLKIQRTQQEDSAVYLCASRPTGGVTGELFFGEGSRLTVL.

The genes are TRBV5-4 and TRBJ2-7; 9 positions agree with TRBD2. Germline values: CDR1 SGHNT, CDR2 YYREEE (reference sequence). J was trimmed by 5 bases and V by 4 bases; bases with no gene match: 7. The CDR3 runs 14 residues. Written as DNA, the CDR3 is TGTGCCAGCAGCCATGCGGGGGGGCCTGACGAGCAGTACTTC. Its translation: CASSHAGGPDEQYF.

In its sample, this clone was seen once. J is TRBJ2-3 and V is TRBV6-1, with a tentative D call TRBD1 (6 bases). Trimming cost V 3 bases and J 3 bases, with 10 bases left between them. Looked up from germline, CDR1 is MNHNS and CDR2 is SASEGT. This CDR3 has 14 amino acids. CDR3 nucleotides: TGTGCCAGCAGTGATAACAGGGCGACAGATACGCAGTATTTT. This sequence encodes CASSDNRATDTQYF.

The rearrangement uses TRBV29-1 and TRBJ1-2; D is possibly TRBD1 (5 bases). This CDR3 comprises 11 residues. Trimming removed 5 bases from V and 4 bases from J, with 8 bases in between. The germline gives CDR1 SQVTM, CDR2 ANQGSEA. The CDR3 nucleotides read TGCAGCGTTTCTGACAGCTATGGCTACACCTTC. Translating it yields CSVSDSYGYTF.

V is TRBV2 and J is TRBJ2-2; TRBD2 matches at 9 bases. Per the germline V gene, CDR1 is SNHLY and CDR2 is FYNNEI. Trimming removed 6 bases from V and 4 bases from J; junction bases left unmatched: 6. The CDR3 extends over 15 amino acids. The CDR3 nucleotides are TGTGCCAGCAGGTCATCGCGGGGGGGCACCGGGGAGCTGTTTTTT. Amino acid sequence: CASRSSRGGTGELFF.

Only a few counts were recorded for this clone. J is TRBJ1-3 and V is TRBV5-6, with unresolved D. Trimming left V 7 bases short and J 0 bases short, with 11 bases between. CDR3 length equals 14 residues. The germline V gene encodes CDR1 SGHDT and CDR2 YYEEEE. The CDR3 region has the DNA TGTGCCAGCGTGAATGGGCTCTCTGGAAACACCATATATTTT. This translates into CASVNGLSGNTIYF.

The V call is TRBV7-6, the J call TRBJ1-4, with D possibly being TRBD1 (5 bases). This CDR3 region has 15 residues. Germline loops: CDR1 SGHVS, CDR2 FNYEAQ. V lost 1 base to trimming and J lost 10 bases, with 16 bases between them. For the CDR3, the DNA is TGTGCCAGCAGCTTAGGTCCCGCCAGGGCTGGAAAACTGTTTTTT. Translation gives CASSLGPARAGKLFF.

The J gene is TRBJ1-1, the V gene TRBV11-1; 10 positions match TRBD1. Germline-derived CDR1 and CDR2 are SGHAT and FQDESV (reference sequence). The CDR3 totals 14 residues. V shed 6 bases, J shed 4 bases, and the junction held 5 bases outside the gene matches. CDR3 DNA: TGTGCCAGCAGTTCGGGACAGGGGATCACTGAAGCTTTCTTT. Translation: CASSSGQGITEAFF. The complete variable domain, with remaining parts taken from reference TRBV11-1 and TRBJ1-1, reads EAEVAQSPRYKITEKSQAVAFWCDPISGHATLYWYRQILGQGPELLVQFQDESVVDDSQLPKDRFSAERLKGVDSTLKIQPAELGDSAMYLCASSSGQGITEAFFGQGTRLTVV.

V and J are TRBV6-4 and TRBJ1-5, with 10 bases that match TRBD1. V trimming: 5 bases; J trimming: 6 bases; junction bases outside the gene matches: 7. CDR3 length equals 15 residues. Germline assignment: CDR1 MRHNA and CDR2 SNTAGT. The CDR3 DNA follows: TGTGCCAGCAGTCCAGACAGGGGGCAAAGTCAGCCCCAGCATTTT. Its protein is CASSPDRGQSQPQHF.

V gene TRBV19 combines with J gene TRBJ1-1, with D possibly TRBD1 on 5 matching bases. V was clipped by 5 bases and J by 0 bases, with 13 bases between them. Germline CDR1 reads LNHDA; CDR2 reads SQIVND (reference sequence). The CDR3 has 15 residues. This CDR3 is CASSSGGALNTEAFF. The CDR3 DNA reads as TGTGCCAGTAGTTCCGGTGGGGCCTTGAACACTGAAGCTTTCTTT. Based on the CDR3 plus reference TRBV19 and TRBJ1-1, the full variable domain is DGGITQSPKYLFRKEGQNVTLSCEQNLNHDAMYWYRQDPGQGLRLIYYSQIVNDFQKGDIAEGYSVSREKKESFPLTVTSAQKNPTAFYLCASSSGGALNTEAFFGQGTRLTVV.

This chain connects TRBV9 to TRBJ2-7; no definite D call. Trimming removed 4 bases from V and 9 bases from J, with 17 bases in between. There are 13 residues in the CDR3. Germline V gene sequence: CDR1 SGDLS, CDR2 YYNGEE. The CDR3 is CASSPSNGSGQYF. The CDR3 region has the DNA TGTGCCAGCAGCCCCTCGAACGGCTCGGGGCAGTACTTC.

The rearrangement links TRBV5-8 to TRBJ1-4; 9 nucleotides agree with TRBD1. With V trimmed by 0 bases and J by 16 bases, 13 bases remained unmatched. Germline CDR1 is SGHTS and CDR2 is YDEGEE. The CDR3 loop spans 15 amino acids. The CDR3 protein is CASSLARDRARREFF. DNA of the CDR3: TGTGCCAGCAGCTTGGCGCGGGACAGGGCCCGCCGGGAGTTTTTT.

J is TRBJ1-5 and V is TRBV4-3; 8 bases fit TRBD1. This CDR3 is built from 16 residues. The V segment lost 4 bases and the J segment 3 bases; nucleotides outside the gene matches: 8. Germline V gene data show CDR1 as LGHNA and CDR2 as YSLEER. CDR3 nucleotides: TGCGCCAGCAGCCCGGACAGGGTTGGGAACAATCAGCCCCAGCATTTT. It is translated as CASSPDRVGNNQPQHF.

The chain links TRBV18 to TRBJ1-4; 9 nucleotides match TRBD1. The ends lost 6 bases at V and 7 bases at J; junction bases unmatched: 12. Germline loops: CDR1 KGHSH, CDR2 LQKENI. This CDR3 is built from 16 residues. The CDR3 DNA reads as TGTGCCAGCTCCCACAAGGGACAGGGCCCGGGTGAAAAACTGTTTTTT. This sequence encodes CASSHKGQGPGEKLFF.

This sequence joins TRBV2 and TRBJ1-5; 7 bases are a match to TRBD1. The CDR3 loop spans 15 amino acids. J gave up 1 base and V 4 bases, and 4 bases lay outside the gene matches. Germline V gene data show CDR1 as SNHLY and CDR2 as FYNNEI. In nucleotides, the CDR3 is TGTGCCAGCAGTGGATGGACAGGAAGCAATCAGCCCCAGCATTTT. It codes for CASSGWTGSNQPQHF.

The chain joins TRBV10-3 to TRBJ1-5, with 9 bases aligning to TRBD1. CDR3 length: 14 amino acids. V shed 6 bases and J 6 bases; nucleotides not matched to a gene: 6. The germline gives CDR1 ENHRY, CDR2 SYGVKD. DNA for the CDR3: TGTGCCATCAGGGAGGACAGGGGCGGTCAGCCCCAGCATTTT. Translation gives CAIREDRGGQPQHF.

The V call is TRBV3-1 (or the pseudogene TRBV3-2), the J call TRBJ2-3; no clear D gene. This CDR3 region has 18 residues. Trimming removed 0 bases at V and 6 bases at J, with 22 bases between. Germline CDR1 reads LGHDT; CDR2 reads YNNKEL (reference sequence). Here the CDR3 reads CASSQEALRSVARDTQYF. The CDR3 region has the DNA TGTGCCAGCAGCCAAGAAGCGCTTCGCAGCGTGGCCCGGGATACGCAGTATTTT.

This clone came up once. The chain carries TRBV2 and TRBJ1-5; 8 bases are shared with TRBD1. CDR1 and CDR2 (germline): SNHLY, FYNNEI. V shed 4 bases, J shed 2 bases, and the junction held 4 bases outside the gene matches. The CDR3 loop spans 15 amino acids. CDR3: CASSGPGQGNQPQHF. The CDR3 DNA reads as TGTGCCAGCAGTGGACCGGGACAGGGCAATCAGCCCCAGCATTTT.

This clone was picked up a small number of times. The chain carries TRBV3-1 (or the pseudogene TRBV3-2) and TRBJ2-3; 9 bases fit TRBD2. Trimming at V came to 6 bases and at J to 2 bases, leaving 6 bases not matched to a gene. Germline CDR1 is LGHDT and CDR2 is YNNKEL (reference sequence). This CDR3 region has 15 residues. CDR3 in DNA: TGTGCCAGCAGGAGTAGCGGGAGTAACACAGATACGCAGTATTTT. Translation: CASRSSGSNTDTQYF.

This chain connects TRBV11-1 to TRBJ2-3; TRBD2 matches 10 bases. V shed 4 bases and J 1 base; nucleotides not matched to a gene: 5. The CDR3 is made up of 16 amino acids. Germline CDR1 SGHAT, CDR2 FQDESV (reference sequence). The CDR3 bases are TGTGCCAGCAGCTCCCTTGGACTAGCGGGCACAGATACGCAGTATTTT. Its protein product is CASSSLGLAGTDTQYF.

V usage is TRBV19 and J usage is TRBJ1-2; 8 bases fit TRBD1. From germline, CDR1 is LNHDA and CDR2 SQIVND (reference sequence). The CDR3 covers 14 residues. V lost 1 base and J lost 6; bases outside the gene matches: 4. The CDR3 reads CASSIGQGANGYTF. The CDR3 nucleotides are TGTGCCAGTAGTATAGGGCAGGGGGCGAATGGCTACACCTTC. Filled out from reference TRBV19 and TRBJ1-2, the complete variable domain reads DGGITQSPKYLFRKEGQNVTLSCEQNLNHDAMYWYRQDPGQGLRLIYYSQIVNDFQKGDIAEGYSVSREKKESFPLTVTSAQKNPTAFYLCASSIGQGANGYTFGSGTRLTVV.

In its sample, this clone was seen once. The CDR3 reads CASSRPAGTGELFF. In nucleotides, the CDR3 is TGTGCCAGCAGTCGCCCAGCAGGCACCGGGGAGCTGTTTTTT. The rearrangement uses TRBV6-5 and TRBJ2-2; D is uncertain. The CDR3 totals 14 residues. The ends were cut back, 5 bases at V and 4 bases at J, with 11 bases in the middle. From germline, CDR1 is MNHEY and CDR2 SVGAGI.

This chain's CDR3 is CATSSGGTDTQYF. CDR3 coding DNA: TGTGCCACCTCCAGCGGGGGAACAGATACGCAGTATTTT. The genes are TRBV2 and TRBJ2-3; 8 bases match TRBD2. Trimming took 10 bases from V and 3 from J; bases not matched to a gene: 6. Germline CDR1 reads SNHLY; CDR2 reads FYNNEI. The CDR3 extends over 13 amino acids.

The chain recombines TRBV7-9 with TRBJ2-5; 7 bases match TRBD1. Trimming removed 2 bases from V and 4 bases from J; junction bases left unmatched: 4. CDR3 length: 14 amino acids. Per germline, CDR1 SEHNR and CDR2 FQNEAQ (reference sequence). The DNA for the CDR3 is TGTGCCAGCAGCTTAAGACAGGGTGGAGAGACCCAGTACTTC. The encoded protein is CASSLRQGGETQYF. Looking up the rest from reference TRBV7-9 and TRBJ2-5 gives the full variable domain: DTGVSQNPRHKITKRGQNVTFRCDPISEHNRLYWYRQTLGQGPEFLTYFQNEAQLEKSRLLSDRFSAERPKGSFSTLEIQRTEQGDSAMYLCASSLRQGGETQYFGPGTRLLVL.